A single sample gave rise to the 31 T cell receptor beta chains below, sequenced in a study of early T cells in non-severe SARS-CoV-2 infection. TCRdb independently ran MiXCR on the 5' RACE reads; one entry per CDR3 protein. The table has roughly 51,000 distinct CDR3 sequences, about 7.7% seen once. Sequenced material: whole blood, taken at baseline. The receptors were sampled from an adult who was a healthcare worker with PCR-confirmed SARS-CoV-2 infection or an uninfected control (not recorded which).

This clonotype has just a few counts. CDR3 sequence (DNA): TGTGCCAGCAGCCAAGGGGAAGGTCTTGGATATGGCAGGGCCAACGTCCTGACTTTC. Its protein is CASSQGEGLGYGRANVLTF. The chain joins TRBV3-1 to TRBJ2-6; D unclear. The CDR3 spans 19 residues. CDR1 is LGHDT and CDR2 is YNNKEL in the germline V gene (reference sequence). V lost 1 base and J 5 bases, leaving 21 bases between the germline ends.

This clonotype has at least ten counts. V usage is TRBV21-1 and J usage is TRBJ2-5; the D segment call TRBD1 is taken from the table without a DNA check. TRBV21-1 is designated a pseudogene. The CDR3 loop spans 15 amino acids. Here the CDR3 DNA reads TGTGCCAGCAGCGCAAAGGTGGGGGACCAAGAGACCCAGTACTTC. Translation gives CASSAKVGDQETQYF.

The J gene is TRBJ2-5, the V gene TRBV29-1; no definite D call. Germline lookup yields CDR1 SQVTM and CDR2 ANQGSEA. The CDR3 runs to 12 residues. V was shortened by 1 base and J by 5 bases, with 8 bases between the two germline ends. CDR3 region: CSVEGRSETQYF. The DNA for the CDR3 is TGCAGCGTTGAAGGGCGTAGTGAGACCCAGTACTTC.

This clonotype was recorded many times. This CDR3 is CASSLGSFNYGYTF. The CDR3 DNA reads as TGTGCCAGCAGCTTAGGGTCCTTTAACTATGGCTACACCTTC. V usage is TRBV7-8 and J usage is TRBJ1-2, with D unclear. The V gene lost 1 base and the J gene lost 1 base, with 7 bases spanning the gap. The V gene's germline CDR1 is SGHVS and CDR2 FQNEAQ. CDR3 length: 14 amino acids.

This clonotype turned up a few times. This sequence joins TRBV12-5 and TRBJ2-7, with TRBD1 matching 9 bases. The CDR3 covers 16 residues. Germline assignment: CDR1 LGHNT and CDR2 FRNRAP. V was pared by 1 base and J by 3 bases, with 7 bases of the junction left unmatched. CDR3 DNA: TGTGCTAGTGGTTTGGGGACAGGGGAAGACGACTACGAGCAGTACTTC. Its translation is CASGLGTGEDDYEQYF.

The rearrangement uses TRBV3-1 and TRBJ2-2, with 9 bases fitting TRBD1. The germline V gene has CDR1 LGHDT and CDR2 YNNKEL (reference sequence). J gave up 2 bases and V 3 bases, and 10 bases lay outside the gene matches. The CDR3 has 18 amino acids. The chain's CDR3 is CASSQGGQGIPNTGELFF. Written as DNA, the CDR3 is TGTGCCAGCAGCCAGGGGGGACAGGGAATCCCAAACACCGGGGAGCTGTTTTTT.

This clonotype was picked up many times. In DNA form, the CDR3 reads TGTGCCACCAGTGAGGCGGATGAGCAGTTCTTC. This gives the protein CATSEADEQFF. The V and J genes are TRBV24-1 and TRBJ2-1; D uncertain. The CDR3 spans 11 residues. Germline values: CDR1 KGHDR, CDR2 SFDVKD. V was pared by 4 bases and J by 8 bases, with 5 bases between.

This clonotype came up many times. The CDR3 DNA follows: TGTGCCAGCAGCGTAGGCAGCAGGCTTGCCTACGAGCAGTACTTC. Protein sequence: CASSVGSRLAYEQYF. The rearrangement links TRBV9 to TRBJ2-7; no reliable D call. CDR3 size: 15 residues. The ends were cut back, 0 bases at V and 2 bases at J, with 12 bases in the middle. Per the germline V gene, CDR1 is SGDLS and CDR2 is YYNGEE.

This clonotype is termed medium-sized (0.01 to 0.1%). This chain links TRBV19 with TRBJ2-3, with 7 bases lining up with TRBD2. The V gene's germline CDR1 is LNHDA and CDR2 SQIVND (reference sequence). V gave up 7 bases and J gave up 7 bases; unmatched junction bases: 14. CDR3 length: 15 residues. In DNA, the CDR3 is TGTGCCAGTAACCGAGCCGGCCCCGGGGGGAATACGCAGTATTTT. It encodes CASNRAGPGGNTQYF. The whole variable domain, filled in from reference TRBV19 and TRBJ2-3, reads DGGITQSPKYLFRKEGQNVTLSCEQNLNHDAMYWYRQDPGQGLRLIYYSQIVNDFQKGDIAEGYSVSREKKESFPLTVTSAQKNPTAFYLCASNRAGPGGNTQYFGPGTRLTVL.

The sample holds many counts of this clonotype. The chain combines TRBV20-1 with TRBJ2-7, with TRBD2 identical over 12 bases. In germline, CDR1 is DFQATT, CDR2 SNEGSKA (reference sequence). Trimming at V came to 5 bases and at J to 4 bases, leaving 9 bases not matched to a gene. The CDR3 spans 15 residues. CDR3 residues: CSAFSSGRAAYEQYF. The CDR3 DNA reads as TGCAGTGCTTTCTCTAGCGGGAGGGCCGCTTACGAGCAGTACTTC.

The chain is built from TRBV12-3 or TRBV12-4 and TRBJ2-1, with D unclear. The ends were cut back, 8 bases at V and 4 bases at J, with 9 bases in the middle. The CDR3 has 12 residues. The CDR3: CASGMGYNEQFF. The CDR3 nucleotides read TGTGCCAGCGGGATGGGGTACAATGAGCAGTTCTTC.

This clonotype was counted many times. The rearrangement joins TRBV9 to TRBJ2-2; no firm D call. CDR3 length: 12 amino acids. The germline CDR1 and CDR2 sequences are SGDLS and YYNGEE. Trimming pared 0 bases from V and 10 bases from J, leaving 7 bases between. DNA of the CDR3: TGTGCCAGCAGCGTAGGGCTGGAGGAGCTGTTTTTT. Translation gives CASSVGLEELFF.

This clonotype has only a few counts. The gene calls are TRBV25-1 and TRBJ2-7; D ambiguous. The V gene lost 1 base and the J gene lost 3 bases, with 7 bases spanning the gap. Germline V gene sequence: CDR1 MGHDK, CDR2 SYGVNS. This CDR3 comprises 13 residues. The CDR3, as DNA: TGTGCCAGCAGTGAATCTGTGGTCTACGAGCAGTACTTC. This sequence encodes CASSESVVYEQYF.

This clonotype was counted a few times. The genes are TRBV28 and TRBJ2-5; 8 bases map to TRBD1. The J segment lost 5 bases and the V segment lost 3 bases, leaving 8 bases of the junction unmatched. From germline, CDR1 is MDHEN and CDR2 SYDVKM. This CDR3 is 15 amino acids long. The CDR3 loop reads CASSFVDRVEETQYF. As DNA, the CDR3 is TGTGCCAGCAGTTTCGTGGACAGGGTTGAGGAGACCCAGTACTTC.

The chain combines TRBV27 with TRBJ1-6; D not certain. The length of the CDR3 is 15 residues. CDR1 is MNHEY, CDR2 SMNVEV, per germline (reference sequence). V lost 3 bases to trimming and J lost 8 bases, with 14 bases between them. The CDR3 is CASSFWGDLDSPLHF. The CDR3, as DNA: TGTGCCAGCAGTTTCTGGGGAGACTTAGATTCACCCCTCCACTTT.

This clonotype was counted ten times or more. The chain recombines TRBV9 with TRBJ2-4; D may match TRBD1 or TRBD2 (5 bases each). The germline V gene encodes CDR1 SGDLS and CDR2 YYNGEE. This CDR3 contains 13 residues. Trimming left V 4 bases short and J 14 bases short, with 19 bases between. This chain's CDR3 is CASSPRGAEKKYF. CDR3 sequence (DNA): TGTGCCAGCAGCCCCCGAGGGGCGGAAAAAAAGTACTTC.

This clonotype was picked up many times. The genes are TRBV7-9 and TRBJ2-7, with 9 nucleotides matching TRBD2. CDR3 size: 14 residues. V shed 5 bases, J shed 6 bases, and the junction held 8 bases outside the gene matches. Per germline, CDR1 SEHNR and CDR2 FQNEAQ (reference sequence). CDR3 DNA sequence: TGTGCCAGCAGCCCGGGACTAGCTCCCCGCGAGCAGTACTTC. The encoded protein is CASSPGLAPREQYF.

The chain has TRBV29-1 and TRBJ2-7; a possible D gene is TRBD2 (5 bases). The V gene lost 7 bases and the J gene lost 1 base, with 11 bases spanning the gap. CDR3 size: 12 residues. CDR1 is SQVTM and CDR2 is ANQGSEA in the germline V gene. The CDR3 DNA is TGCAGCGCCCGGACTCAATCCTACGAGCAGTACTTC. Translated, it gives CSARTQSYEQYF.

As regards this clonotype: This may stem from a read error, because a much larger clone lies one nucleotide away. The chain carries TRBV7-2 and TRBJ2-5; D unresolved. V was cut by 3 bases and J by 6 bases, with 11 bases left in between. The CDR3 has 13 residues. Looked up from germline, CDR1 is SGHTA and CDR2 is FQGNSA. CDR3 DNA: TGTGCCAGCAGCTTCGGTGGGCAACAGACCCAGTACTTC. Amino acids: CASSFGGQQTQYF.

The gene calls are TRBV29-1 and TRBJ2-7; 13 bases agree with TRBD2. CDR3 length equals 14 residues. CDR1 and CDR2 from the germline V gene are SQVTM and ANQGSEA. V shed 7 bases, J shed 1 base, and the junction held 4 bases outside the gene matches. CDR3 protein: CSATGLAGSYEQYF. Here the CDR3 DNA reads TGCAGCGCCACGGGACTAGCGGGATCCTACGAGCAGTACTTC.

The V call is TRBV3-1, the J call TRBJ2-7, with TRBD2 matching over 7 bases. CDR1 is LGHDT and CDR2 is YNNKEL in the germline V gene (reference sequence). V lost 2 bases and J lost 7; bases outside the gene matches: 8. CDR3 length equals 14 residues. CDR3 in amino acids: CASSQNGRPGEQYF. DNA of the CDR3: TGTGCCAGCAGCCAAAACGGGAGGCCAGGGGAGCAGTACTTC.

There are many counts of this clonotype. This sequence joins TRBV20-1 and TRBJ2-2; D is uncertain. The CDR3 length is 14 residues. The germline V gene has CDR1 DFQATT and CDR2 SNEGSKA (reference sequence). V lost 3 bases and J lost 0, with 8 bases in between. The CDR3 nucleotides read TGCAGTGCTAGCCAGACTGCGAACACCGGGGAGCTGTTTTTT. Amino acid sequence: CSASQTANTGELFF.

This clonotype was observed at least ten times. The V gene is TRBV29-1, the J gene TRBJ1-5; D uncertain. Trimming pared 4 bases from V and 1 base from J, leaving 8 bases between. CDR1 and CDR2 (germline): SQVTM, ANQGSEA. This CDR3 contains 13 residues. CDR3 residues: CSVVSESNQPQHF. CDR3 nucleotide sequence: TGCAGCGTTGTTTCGGAGAGCAATCAGCCCCAGCATTTT.

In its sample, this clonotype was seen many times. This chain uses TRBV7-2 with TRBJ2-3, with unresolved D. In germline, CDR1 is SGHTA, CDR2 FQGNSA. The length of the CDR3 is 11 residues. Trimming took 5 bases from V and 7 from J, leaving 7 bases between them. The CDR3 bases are TGTGCCAGCAGCCCACGAAATACGCAGTATTTT. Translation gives CASSPRNTQYF. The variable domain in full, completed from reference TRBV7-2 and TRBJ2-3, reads GAGVSQSPSNKVTEKGKDVELRCDPISGHTALYWYRQSLGQGLEFLIYFQGNSAPDKSGLPSDRFSAERTGGSVSTLTIQRTQQEDSAVYLCASSPRNTQYFGPGTRLTVL.

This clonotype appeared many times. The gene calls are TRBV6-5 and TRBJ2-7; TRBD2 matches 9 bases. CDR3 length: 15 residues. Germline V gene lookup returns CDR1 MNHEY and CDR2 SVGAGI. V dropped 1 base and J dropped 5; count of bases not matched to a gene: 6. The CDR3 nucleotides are TGTGCCAGCAGTTACTTCTTTAGCGGGAGTCACGAGCAGTACTTC. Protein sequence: CASSYFFSGSHEQYF.

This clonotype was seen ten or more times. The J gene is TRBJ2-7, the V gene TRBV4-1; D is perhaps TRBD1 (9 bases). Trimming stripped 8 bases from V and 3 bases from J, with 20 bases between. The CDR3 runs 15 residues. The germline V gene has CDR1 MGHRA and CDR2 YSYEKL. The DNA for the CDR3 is TGCGCCAGCGCCTCCGGGGGGGGACAGGGCTACGAGCAGTACTTC. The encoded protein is CASASGGGQGYEQYF.

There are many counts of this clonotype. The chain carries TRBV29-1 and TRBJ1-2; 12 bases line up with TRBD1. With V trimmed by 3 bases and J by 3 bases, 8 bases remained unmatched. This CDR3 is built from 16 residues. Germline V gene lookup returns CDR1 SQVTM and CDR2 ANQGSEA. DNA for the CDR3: TGCAGCGTTGAGGGACAGGGGGCCGGTTTCGACTATGGCTACACCTTC. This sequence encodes CSVEGQGAGFDYGYTF.

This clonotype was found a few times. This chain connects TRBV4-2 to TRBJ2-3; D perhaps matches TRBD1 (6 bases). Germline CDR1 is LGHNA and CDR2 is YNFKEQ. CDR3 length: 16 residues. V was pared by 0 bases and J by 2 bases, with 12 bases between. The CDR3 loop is CASSQEFGQNTDTQYF. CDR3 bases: TGTGCCAGCAGCCAAGAATTTGGACAGAACACAGATACGCAGTATTTT.

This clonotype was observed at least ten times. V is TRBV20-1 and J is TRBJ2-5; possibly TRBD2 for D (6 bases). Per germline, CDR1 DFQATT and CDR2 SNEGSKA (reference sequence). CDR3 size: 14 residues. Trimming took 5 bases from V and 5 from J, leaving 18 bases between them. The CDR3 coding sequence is TGCAGTGCTTCCAAGGGCACTAGCCGGGAGACCCAGTACTTC. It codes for CSASKGTSRETQYF.

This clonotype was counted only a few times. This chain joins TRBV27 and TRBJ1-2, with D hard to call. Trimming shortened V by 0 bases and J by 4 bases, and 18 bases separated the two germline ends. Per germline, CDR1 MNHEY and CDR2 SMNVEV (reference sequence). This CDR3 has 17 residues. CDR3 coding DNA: TGTGCCAGCAGTTTATCCGGTCAGGACCTAATACTCTATGGCTACACCTTC. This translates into CASSLSGQDLILYGYTF.

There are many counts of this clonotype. This chain's CDR3 is CATSGPGANEQFF. CDR3 bases: TGTGCCACCAGTGGCCCGGGGGCCAATGAGCAGTTCTTC. The rearrangement uses TRBV24-1 and TRBJ2-1; D could derive from TRBD1 or TRBD2 (6 bases each). Germline loops: CDR1 KGHDR, CDR2 SFDVKD. The V end was cut by 5 bases, the J end by 6 bases, with 10 bases between. This CDR3 is built from 13 residues.